Shown below are 26 T cell receptor beta chains from a single sample sequenced in a study of T cell responses to AZD1222 COVID-19 vaccine. TCRdb's copy holds only in-frame clones and misses some; the assay was immunoSEQ multiplex PCR. The table has 99,000 or so clones, over 90% seen once; the top ten hold 4.5% to 5%. The sample in question was peripheral blood, obtained on day 0 of AZD1222 vaccination. The receptors were gathered from an adult in good health.

The V call is TRBV5-5, the J call TRBJ2-1; tentative D call: TRBD1 (6 bases). CDR3 length: 14 residues. Germline V lookup: CDR1 SGHKS, CDR2 YYEKEE (reference sequence). Trimming stripped 1 base from V and 3 bases from J, with 8 bases between. CDR3 in DNA: TGTGCCAGCAGCTTGATACAGGGCTACAATGAGCAGTTCTTC. It specifies CASSLIQGYNEQFF. Full variable domain (rest looked up from reference TRBV5-5 and TRBJ2-1): DAGVTQSPTHLIKTRGQQVTLRCSPISGHKSVSWYQQVLGQGPQFIFQYYEKEERGRGNFPDRFSARQFPNYSSELNVNALLLGDSALYLCASSLIQGYNEQFFGPGTRLTVL.

J is TRBJ2-1 and V is TRBV7-2, with D uncertain. Germline lookup yields CDR1 SGHTA and CDR2 FQGNSA. The V end lost 2 bases, the J end lost 2 bases, and 7 bases lay between the germline ends. The CDR3 spans 14 residues. The CDR3 sequence is CASSLPTTYNEQFF. In DNA form, the CDR3 reads TGTGCCAGCAGCTTACCTACCACCTACAATGAGCAGTTCTTC. The variable domain in full, with the rest retrieved from reference TRBV7-2 and TRBJ2-1, is GAGVSQSPSNKVTEKGKDVELRCDPISGHTALYWYRQSLGQGLEFLIYFQGNSAPDKSGLPSDRFSAERTGGSVSTLTIQRTQQEDSAVYLCASSLPTTYNEQFFGPGTRLTVL.

With respect to this clone: Germline and junction disagree at one end, which may indicate a read error. V gene TRBV9 combines with J gene TRBJ2-3; 8 nucleotides align to TRBD2. Germline V gives CDR1 SGDLS, CDR2 YYNGEE. The CDR3 extends over 11 amino acids. For the CDR3, the DNA is TGTGCCAGCAGCACTCCGGGACTAGTCATTTTT. Protein product: CASSTPGLVIF.

This sequence joins TRBV3-1 (or the pseudogene TRBV3-2) and TRBJ2-1, with a tentative D call TRBD2 (6 bases). V was cut by 4 bases and J by 2 bases, with 12 bases left in between. This CDR3 has 15 amino acids. From germline, CDR1 is LGHDT and CDR2 YNNKEL (reference sequence). The CDR3 is CASSPPAGTYNEQFF. The CDR3 nucleotides are TGTGCCAGCAGCCCCCCGGCGGGGACCTACAATGAGCAGTTCTTC.

V usage is TRBV5-1 and J usage is TRBJ1-3; no clear D gene. Trimming removed 0 bases from V and 0 bases from J, with 7 bases in between. The CDR3 extends over 15 amino acids. Germline loops: CDR1 SGHRS, CDR2 YFSETQ. CDR3 coding DNA: TGCGCCAGCAGCTTGGGACCGGTCTCTGGAAACACCATATATTTT. It encodes CASSLGPVSGNTIYF.

The J gene is TRBJ1-5, the V gene TRBV19, with unresolved D. V shed 4 bases and J shed 4 bases, with 8 bases lying between them. CDR1 LNHDA and CDR2 SQIVND come from the germline V gene (reference sequence). The CDR3 runs to 13 residues. The CDR3 DNA follows: TGTGCCAGTAGTACCCCTTCTAATCAGCCCCAGCATTTT. Its protein is CASSTPSNQPQHF.

This chain joins TRBV15 and TRBJ1-4; D unresolved. V was clipped by 1 base and J by 5 bases, with 5 bases between them. The CDR3 is made up of 13 amino acids. Germline assignment: CDR1 LNHNV and CDR2 YYDKDF (reference sequence). CDR3 region: CATSRAPNEKLFF. The CDR3 DNA reads as TGTGCCACCAGCAGAGCCCCCAATGAAAAACTGTTTTTT.

The chain employs TRBV29-1 and TRBJ2-1; no clear D. The CDR3 covers 18 residues. In germline, CDR1 is SQVTM, CDR2 ANQGSEA. Trimming left V 0 bases short and J 1 base short, with 19 bases between. Here the CDR3 reads CSVEDPVRKSRSYNEQFF. The CDR3 DNA follows: TGCAGCGTTGAAGATCCAGTACGGAAGTCAAGGTCCTACAATGAGCAGTTCTTC.

This clone has a single count. The V gene is TRBV10-2, the J gene TRBJ2-1; perhaps TRBD2 as D (6 bases). CDR1 WSHSY and CDR2 SAAADI come from the germline V gene. V was shortened by 7 bases and J by 2 bases, with 18 bases between the two germline ends. This CDR3 has 16 amino acids. The CDR3 region is CASKGRRTKTYNEQFF. The CDR3 region has the DNA TGCGCCAGCAAAGGGAGGAGGACTAAGACCTACAATGAGCAGTTCTTC.

The chain recombines TRBV3-1 (or the pseudogene TRBV3-2) with TRBJ1-2; 10 nucleotides align to TRBD1. With V trimmed by 4 bases and J by 8 bases, 7 bases remained unmatched. The germline CDR1 and CDR2 sequences are LGHDT and YNNKEL (reference sequence). The CDR3 extends over 14 amino acids. The CDR3 sequence: CASSLRDRGRGYTF. The CDR3, as DNA: TGTGCCAGCAGCCTAAGGGACAGGGGTAGAGGCTACACCTTC.

The chain uses TRBV6-1 and TRBJ2-5; no definite D call. CDR1 and CDR2 (germline): MNHNS, SASEGT. CDR3 length equals 16 residues. Deletions cut 4 bases from V and 1 base from J, with 16 bases between. The CDR3 here is CASSVAAGRIQETQYF. CDR3 DNA: TGTGCCAGCAGTGTAGCCGCCGGCAGGATCCAAGAGACCCAGTACTTC.

V usage is TRBV3-1 (or the pseudogene TRBV3-2) and J usage is TRBJ2-1, with 8 bases fitting TRBD1. CDR3 length: 15 residues. J gave up 5 bases and V 3 bases, and 6 bases lay outside the gene matches. CDR1 LGHDT and CDR2 YNNKEL come from the germline V gene (reference sequence). The CDR3 reads CASSHRQGINNEQFF. The CDR3 DNA reads TGTGCCAGCAGCCATAGACAGGGGATTAACAATGAGCAGTTCTTC.

Regarding this clone: Germline is not matched at one junction end, which may reflect a read error. CDR3 region: CASSLRHGTGYEQYF. The CDR3 bases are TGTGCTAGCAGTTTGAGGCACGGGACAGGCTACGAGCAGTACTTC. V is TRBV7-7 and J is TRBJ2-7; TRBD1 agrees at 8 bases. Germline V CDR1 and CDR2: SSHAT, FNYEAQ (reference sequence). The CDR3 length is 15 residues. Based on the CDR3 plus reference TRBV7-7 and TRBJ2-7, the full variable domain is GAGVSQSPRYKVTKRGQDVTLRCDPISSHATLYWYQQALGQGPEFLTYFNYEAQPDKSGLPSDRFSAERPEGSISTLTIQRTEQRDSAMYRCASSLRHGTGYEQYFGPGTRLTVT.

This chain connects TRBV20-1 to TRBJ2-1, with D unclear. V lost 2 bases to trimming and J lost 4 bases, with 0 bases between them. CDR3 length equals 10 residues. Per the germline V gene, CDR1 is DFQATT and CDR2 is SNEGSKA (reference sequence). CDR3 protein: CSARYNEQFF. Here the CDR3 DNA reads TGCAGTGCTAGATACAATGAGCAGTTCTTC.

V gene TRBV28 combines with J gene TRBJ2-6; 8 positions match TRBD2. The CDR3 is made up of 17 amino acids. V dropped 5 bases and J dropped 1; count of bases not matched to a gene: 7. In germline, CDR1 is MDHEN, CDR2 SYDVKM. The CDR3 loop is CASSRRTSFSGANVLTF. The CDR3 bases are TGTGCCAGCAGTAGAAGGACTAGCTTTTCTGGGGCCAACGTCCTGACTTTC.

This chain uses TRBV7-2 with TRBJ2-5, with 8 bases identical to TRBD2. The CDR3 is 14 amino acids. V trimming: 3 bases; J trimming: 6 bases; junction bases outside the gene matches: 6. Germline V gene data show CDR1 as SGHTA and CDR2 as FQGNSA. DNA of the CDR3: TGTGCCAGCAGCTTGAGTAGCGGGATAAAGACCCAGTACTTC. It specifies CASSLSSGIKTQYF.

The chain recombines TRBV19 with TRBJ2-3; 7 nucleotides align to TRBD2. V was pared by 2 bases and J by 4 bases, with 6 bases of the junction left unmatched. The length of the CDR3 is 15 residues. The germline CDR1 and CDR2 sequences are LNHDA and SQIVND (reference sequence). CDR3 nucleotide sequence: TGTGCCAGTAGTATACGGGCTAGCGGAGCAGATACGCAGTATTTT. Translating it yields CASSIRASGADTQYF.

The CDR3 DNA sequence: TGTGCCAGCATACGGGTACGAGGTGAAAAACTGTTTTTT. This gives the protein CASIRVRGEKLFF. This chain uses TRBV28 with TRBJ1-4; unclear D gene. Trimming took off 7 bases at V and 7 bases at J, with 13 bases between the two ends. This CDR3 spans 13 amino acids. Germline values: CDR1 MDHEN, CDR2 SYDVKM.

The chain couples TRBV7-9 to TRBJ2-2, with 10 bases that match TRBD1. V trimming: 3 bases; J trimming: 11 bases; junction bases outside the gene matches: 6. The CDR3 contains 14 residues. CDR1 SEHNR and CDR2 FQNEAQ come from the germline V gene (reference sequence). CDR3 nucleotide sequence: TGTGCCAGCAGCTTCGGACAGGGGGGGGCCGAGCTGTTTTTT. This sequence encodes CASSFGQGGAELFF.

This clone occurred once. The gene calls are TRBV29-1 and TRBJ2-2; D might be TRBD2 (5 bases). Trimming left V 8 bases short and J 0 bases short, with 10 bases between. Per the germline V gene, CDR1 is SQVTM and CDR2 is ANQGSEA. The CDR3 extends over 13 amino acids. CDR3: CSSRGANTGELFF. The CDR3 DNA is TGCAGCTCCCGGGGAGCGAACACCGGGGAGCTGTTTTTT.

There are a few counts of this clone. J is TRBJ2-2 and V is TRBV19; D might be TRBD2 (5 bases). Germline CDR1 is LNHDA and CDR2 is SQIVND (reference sequence). Trimming cost V 11 bases and J 2 bases, with 18 bases left between them. This CDR3 is built from 15 residues. The CDR3 here is CASSEKRANTGELFF. CDR3 sequence (DNA): TGTGCCTCCTCAGAGAAGAGGGCCAACACCGGGGAGCTGTTTTTT.

The V and J genes are TRBV12-3 or TRBV12-4 and TRBJ2-7, with no clear D. The CDR3 loop spans 10 amino acids. V was clipped by 3 bases and J by 5 bases, with 2 bases between them. This chain's CDR3 is CASSFNEQYF. CDR3 coding DNA: TGTGCCAGCAGTTTTAACGAGCAGTACTTC.

This clone was detected only once. This chain connects TRBV19 to TRBJ2-2; D is uncertain. Trimming pared 7 bases from V and 6 bases from J, leaving 12 bases between. From germline, CDR1 is LNHDA and CDR2 SQIVND (reference sequence). This CDR3 comprises 13 residues. In nucleotides, the CDR3 is TGTGCCAGTACGCCCGCCCGGGCCGGGGAGCTGTTTTTT. Protein product: CASTPARAGELFF.

This chain connects TRBV7-3 to TRBJ1-1, with D hard to call. Germline CDR1 and CDR2: SGHTA and FQGTGA. Deletions cut 5 bases from V and 0 bases from J, with 7 bases between. The CDR3 is 13 amino acids. CDR3 nucleotide sequence: TGTGCCAGCAGCCTTGGGATGAACACTGAAGCTTTCTTT. It encodes CASSLGMNTEAFF.

This chain links TRBV27 with TRBJ1-4; TRBD1 agrees at 8 bases. The CDR3 runs 16 residues. From germline, CDR1 is MNHEY and CDR2 SMNVEV (reference sequence). With V trimmed by 5 bases and J by 8 bases, 13 bases remained unmatched. CDR3 nucleotide sequence: TGTGCCAGCAGTCGTCCGAGAGGTACAGGGGGGGAAAAACTGTTTTTT. This gives the protein CASSRPRGTGGEKLFF.

The chain joins TRBV27 to TRBJ2-1; TRBD2 matches at 10 bases. The CDR3 contains 15 residues. The germline gives CDR1 MNHEY, CDR2 SMNVEV (reference sequence). V lost 5 bases, J lost 6 bases, and 7 bases stayed unmatched. In nucleotides, the CDR3 is TGTGCCAGCAGTCTTTCACTAGCGGGAATCAATGAGCAGTTCTTC. Translation: CASSLSLAGINEQFF.